This T cell receptor (beta chain) was sequenced for a study of T cells after yellow fever vaccination. Across the whole study: SMART-Seq v4 Ultra Low Input prepared libraries from low-cell fractions.

V lost 4 bases and J lost 1; bases outside the gene matches: 2. Germline assignment: CDR1 SGHRS and CDR2 YFSETQ. The CDR3 is made up of 15 amino acids. TCRdb used MiXCR to reprocess the 5' RACE reads, holding one entry per CDR3 protein. The top ten clones hold approximately 0.67% of a sample with approximately 140,000 distinct CDR3 sequences, 7.7% of them seen once. This clonotype was recorded at least ten times. The gene calls are TRBV5-1 and TRBJ2-2; 9 bases line up with TRBD1. Sequencing used CD4+ T cells sorted from PBMCs, obtained 5 days after the yellow fever booster vaccination. The TCR was taken from a man aged 25 to 45 who received the YFV17D yellow fever vaccine. The CDR3 loop is CASSKGQGNTGELFF. The CDR3 DNA reads as TGCGCCAGCAGCAAGGGACAGGGGAACACCGGGGAGCTGTTTTTT. The whole variable domain, remainder taken from reference TRBV5-1 and TRBJ2-2, is KAGVTQTPRYLIKTRGQQVTLSCSPISGHRSVSWYQQTPGQGLQFLFEYFSETQRNKGNFPGRFSGRQFSNSRSEMNVSTLELGDSALYLCASSKGQGNTGELFFGEGSRLTVL.